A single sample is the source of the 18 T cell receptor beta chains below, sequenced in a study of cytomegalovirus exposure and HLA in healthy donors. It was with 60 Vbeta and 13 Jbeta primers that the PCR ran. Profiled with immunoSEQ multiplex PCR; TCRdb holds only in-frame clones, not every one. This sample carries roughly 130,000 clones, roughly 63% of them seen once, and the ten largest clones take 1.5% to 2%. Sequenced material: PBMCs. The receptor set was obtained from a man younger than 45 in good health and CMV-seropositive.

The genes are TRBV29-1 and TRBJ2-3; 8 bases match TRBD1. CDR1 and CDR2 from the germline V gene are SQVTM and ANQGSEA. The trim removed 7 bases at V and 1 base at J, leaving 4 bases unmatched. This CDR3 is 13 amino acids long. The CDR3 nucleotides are TGCAGCGCTCTGACAGGGGGCACAGATACGCAGTATTTT. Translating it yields CSALTGGTDTQYF.

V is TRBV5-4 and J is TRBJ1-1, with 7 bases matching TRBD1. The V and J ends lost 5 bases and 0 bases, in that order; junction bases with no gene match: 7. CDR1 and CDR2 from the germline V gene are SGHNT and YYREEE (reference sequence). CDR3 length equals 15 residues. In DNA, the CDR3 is TGTGCCAGCAGGGCGAGGACAGGACTGAACACTGAAGCTTTCTTT. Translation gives CASRARTGLNTEAFF.

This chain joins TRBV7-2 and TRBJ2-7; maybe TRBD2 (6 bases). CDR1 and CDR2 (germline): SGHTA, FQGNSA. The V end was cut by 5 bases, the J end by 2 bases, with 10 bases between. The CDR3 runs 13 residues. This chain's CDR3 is CASSNGRAYEQYF. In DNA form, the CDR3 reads TGTGCCAGCAGCAACGGGAGAGCCTACGAGCAGTACTTC.

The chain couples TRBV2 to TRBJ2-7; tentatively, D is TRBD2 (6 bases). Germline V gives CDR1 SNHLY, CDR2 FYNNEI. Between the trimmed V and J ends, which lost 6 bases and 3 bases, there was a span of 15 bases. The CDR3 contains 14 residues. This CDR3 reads CASSASGDYYEQYF. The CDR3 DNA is TGTGCCAGCAGCGCATCGGGGGATTACTACGAGCAGTACTTC.

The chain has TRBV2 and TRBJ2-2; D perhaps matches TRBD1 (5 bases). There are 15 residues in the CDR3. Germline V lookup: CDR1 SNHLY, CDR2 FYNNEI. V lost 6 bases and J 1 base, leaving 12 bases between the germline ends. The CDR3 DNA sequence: TGTGCCAGCAGGGGGCTGAGAGGGAACACCGGGGAGCTGTTTTTT. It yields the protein CASRGLRGNTGELFF.

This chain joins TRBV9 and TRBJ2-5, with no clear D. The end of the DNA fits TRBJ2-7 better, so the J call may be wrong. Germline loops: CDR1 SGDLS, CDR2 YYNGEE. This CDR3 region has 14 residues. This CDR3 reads CASSTTTMSYEQYF. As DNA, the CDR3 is TGTGCCAGCAGCACAACTACGATGAGCTACGAGCAGTACTTC.

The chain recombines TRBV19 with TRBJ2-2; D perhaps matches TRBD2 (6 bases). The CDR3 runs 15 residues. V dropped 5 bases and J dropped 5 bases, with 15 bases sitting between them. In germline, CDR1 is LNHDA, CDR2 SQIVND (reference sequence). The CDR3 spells CASSFRGIDTGELFF. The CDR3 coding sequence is TGTGCCAGTAGTTTCCGGGGGATTGATACCGGGGAGCTGTTTTTT.

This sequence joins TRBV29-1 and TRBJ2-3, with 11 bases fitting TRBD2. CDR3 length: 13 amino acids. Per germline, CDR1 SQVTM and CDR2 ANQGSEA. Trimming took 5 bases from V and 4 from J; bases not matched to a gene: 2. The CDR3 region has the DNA TGCAGCGTTCTAGCGGGAGGCGCAGATACGCAGTATTTT. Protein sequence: CSVLAGGADTQYF.

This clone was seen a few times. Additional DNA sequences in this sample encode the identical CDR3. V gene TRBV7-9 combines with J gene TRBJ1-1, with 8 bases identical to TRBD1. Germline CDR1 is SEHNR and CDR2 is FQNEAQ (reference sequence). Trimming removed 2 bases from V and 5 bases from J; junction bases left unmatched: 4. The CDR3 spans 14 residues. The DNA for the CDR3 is TGTGCCAGCAGCTTAACAGGGGGGGTAACTGAAGCTTTCTTT. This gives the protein CASSLTGGVTEAFF.

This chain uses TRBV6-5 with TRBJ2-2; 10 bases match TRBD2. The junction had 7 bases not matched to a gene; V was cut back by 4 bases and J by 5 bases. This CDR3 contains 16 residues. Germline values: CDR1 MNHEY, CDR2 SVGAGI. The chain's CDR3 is CASSFLTSGKTGELFF. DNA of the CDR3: TGTGCCAGCAGTTTCCTCACTAGCGGGAAAACCGGGGAGCTGTTTTTT.

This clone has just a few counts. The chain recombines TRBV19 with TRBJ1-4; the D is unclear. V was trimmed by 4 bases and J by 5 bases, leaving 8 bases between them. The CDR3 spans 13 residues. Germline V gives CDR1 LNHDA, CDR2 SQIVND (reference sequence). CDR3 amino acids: CASSRVGNEKLFF. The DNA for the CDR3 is TGTGCCAGTAGTAGGGTCGGGAATGAAAAACTGTTTTTT.

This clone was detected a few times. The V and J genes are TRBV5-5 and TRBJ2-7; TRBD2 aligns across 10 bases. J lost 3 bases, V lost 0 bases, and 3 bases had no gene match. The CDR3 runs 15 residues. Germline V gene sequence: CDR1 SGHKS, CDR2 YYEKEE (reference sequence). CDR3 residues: CASSLGPSGSYEQYF. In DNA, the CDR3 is TGTGCCAGCAGCTTGGGGCCTAGCGGGAGCTACGAGCAGTACTTC.

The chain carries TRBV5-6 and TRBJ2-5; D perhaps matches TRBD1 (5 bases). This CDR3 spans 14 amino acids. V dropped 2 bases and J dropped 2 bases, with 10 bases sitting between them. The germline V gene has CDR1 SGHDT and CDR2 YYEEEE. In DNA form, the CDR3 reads TGTGCCAGCAGCTTACGACAGATTCAAGAGACCCAGTACTTC. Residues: CASSLRQIQETQYF.

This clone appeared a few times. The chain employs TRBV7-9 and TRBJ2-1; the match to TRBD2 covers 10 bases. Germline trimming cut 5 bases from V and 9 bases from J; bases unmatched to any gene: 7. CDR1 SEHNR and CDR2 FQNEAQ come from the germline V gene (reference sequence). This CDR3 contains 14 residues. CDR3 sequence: CASSPSGSLFEQFF. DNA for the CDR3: TGTGCCAGCAGCCCTAGCGGGAGCCTTTTTGAGCAGTTCTTC.

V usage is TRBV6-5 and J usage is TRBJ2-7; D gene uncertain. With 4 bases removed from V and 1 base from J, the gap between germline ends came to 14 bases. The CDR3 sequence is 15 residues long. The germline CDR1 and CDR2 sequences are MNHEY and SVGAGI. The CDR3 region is CASSFLGRPSYEQYF. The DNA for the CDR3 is TGTGCCAGCAGTTTCCTAGGCCGCCCATCCTACGAGCAGTACTTC.

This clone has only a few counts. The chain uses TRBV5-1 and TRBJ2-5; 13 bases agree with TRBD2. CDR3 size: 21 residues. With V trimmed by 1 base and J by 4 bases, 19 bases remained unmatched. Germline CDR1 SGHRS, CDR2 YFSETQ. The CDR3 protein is CASSLRLQLPGLAGPPETQYF. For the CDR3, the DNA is TGCGCCAGCAGCTTGCGACTACAACTCCCGGGACTAGCGGGGCCCCCAGAGACCCAGTACTTC.

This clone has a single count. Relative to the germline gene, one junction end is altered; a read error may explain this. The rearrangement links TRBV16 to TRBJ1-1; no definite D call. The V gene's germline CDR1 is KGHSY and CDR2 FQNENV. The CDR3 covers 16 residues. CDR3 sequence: CASSPLIQPRGTAAFF. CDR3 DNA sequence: TGTGCCAGCAGCCCCCTAATACAGCCCCGTGGCACTGCAGCTTTCTTT.

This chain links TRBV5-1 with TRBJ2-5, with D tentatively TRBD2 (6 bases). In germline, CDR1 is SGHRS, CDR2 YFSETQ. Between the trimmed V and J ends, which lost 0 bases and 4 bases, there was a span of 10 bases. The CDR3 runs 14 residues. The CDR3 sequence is CASSLEVGGETQYF. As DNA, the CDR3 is TGCGCCAGCAGCTTGGAAGTGGGGGGAGAGACCCAGTACTTC.